The 8 T cell receptor beta chains given below trace back to one sample, sequenced in a study of a mutant IDH1 vaccine in newly diagnosed glioma. Sample time point: week 5, during vaccination. In the vaccine, a single dose held 300 ug of the mutant IDH1 20-mer peptide, along with topical imiquimod. Sequenced by immunoSEQ multiplex PCR; TCRdb stores in-frame clones only, minus some. The data show about 83,000 clones, roughly 90% seen once. For these receptors, no antigen is known. The specimen was PBMCs, collected from a glioma patient whose treatment included an IDH1 peptide vaccine. These receptor sequences come from a woman aged 50 to 65 with glioma.

In this sample, this clone turned up once. The chain couples TRBV21-1 to TRBJ2-5; the table names TRBD1, a call not compared with the DNA. TRBV21-1 is described as a pseudogene. The CDR3 is made up of 14 amino acids. CDR3 loop: CASSKAGRGETQYF. The DNA for the CDR3 is TGTGCCAGCAGCAAAGCGGGGCGTGGAGAGACCCAGTACTTC.

The chain links TRBV6-5 to TRBJ2-5; D is undetermined. The assigned J gene may be wrong: the sequence end matches TRBJ2-7 better. The CDR3 consists of 15 residues. CDR1 and CDR2 (germline): MNHEY, SVGAGI. The CDR3 loop is CASSYSRPTRDEQYF. In DNA, the CDR3 is TGTGCCAGCAGTTACTCGAGGCCGACCCGGGACGAGCAGTACTTC.

The genes are TRBV19 and TRBJ2-2, with no clear D. Trimming pared 7 bases from V and 1 base from J, leaving 13 bases between. The length of the CDR3 is 15 residues. Per germline, CDR1 LNHDA and CDR2 SQIVND (reference sequence). The CDR3 nucleotides are TGTGCCAGTAAAGAGGCCCATATGAACACCGGGGAGCTGTTTTTT. Translated: CASKEAHMNTGELFF.

V usage is TRBV27 and J usage is TRBJ2-3, with D possibly matching TRBD2 (6 bases). Germline V gene sequence: CDR1 MNHEY, CDR2 SMNVEV (reference sequence). Trimming removed 7 bases at V and 1 base at J, with 9 bases between. The CDR3 is 13 residues long. The chain's CDR3 is CASMRDGTDTQYF. The CDR3 coding sequence is TGTGCCAGCATGCGGGACGGCACAGATACGCAGTATTTT.

The chain links TRBV10-3 to TRBJ1-6; D unclear. Germline CDR1 is ENHRY and CDR2 is SYGVKD. CDR3 size: 17 residues. Trimming removed 1 base at V and 5 bases at J, with 15 bases between. The CDR3 region is CAISEWVGQDHNSPLHF. The CDR3 coding sequence is TGTGCCATCAGTGAGTGGGTCGGGCAGGACCATAATTCACCCCTCCACTTT.

This clone has only one observation. In nucleotides, the CDR3 is TGTGCCAGCAGCTTGGAAGTCAATCAAGAGACCCAGTACTTC. Residues: CASSLEVNQETQYF. This chain uses TRBV5-4 with TRBJ2-5; D not certain. This CDR3 spans 14 amino acids. CDR1 SGHNT and CDR2 YYREEE come from the germline V gene (reference sequence). Between the trimmed V and J ends, which lost 0 bases and 2 bases, there was a span of 8 bases. Full variable domain (remainder filled in from reference TRBV5-4 and TRBJ2-5): ETGVTQSPTHLIKTRGQQVTLRCSSQSGHNTVSWYQQALGQGPQFIFQYYREEENGRGNFPPRFSGLQFPNYSSELNVNALELDDSALYLCASSLEVNQETQYFGPGTRLLVL.

The chain links TRBV28 to TRBJ2-5, with a possible D match to TRBD2 (6 bases). The V end was cut by 2 bases, the J end by 1 base, with 11 bases between. Looked up from germline, CDR1 is MDHEN and CDR2 is SYDVKM. This CDR3 has 15 residues. The CDR3 bases are TGTGCCAGCAGTTTAGGGCCAGCGGGCCAAGAGACCCAGTACTTC. Translated: CASSLGPAGQETQYF.

This chain uses TRBV7-9 with TRBJ1-2, with 9 bases fitting TRBD1. CDR1 is SEHNR, CDR2 FQNEAQ, per germline (reference sequence). The trim removed 5 bases at V and 0 bases at J, leaving 10 bases unmatched. This CDR3 contains 17 residues. Here the CDR3 DNA reads TGTGCCAGCAGCGCACCGGGACAGGGAGATACTAACTATGGCTACACCTTC. This encodes CASSAPGQGDTNYGYTF.